This T cell receptor beta chain was found in a study of shared clonotypes between healthy human individuals. Notes on the study in general: Naive subsets, compared against memory subsets, generally had larger estimated richness values. Rarefaction indicated that sorted-subset sequencing remained incomplete although depth was large. The study drew on few donors, limiting represented genetic and exposure-history diversity.

CD8 cells regarded as naive lacked CD45RO, were positively chosen for CCR7, and omitted terminally differentiated effector memory CD45RA+ cells. Sequencing was performed with immunoSEQ multiplex PCR; in TCRdb, only in-frame clones are kept and a portion is missing. The sample records about 2.2 million clones, about 93% being singletons. The germline V gene has CDR1 MNHEY and CDR2 SVGAGI. V was pared by 6 bases and J by 0 bases, with 12 bases between. The CDR3 is 15 amino acids. A word on this clone: The antigen remains undetermined.

This chain connects TRBV6-5 to TRBJ2-1; the D gene is possibly TRBD1 (6 bases). The specimen was naive CD8+ T cells from PBMCs. The sequence came from a man between 18 and 35 years old in good health. Some clones in this sample may be carry-over from other donors' samples. CDR3 in amino acids: CASSHRDRSYNEQFF. CDR3 coding DNA: TGTGCCAGCAGCCACAGGGATCGCTCCTACAATGAGCAGTTCTTC.